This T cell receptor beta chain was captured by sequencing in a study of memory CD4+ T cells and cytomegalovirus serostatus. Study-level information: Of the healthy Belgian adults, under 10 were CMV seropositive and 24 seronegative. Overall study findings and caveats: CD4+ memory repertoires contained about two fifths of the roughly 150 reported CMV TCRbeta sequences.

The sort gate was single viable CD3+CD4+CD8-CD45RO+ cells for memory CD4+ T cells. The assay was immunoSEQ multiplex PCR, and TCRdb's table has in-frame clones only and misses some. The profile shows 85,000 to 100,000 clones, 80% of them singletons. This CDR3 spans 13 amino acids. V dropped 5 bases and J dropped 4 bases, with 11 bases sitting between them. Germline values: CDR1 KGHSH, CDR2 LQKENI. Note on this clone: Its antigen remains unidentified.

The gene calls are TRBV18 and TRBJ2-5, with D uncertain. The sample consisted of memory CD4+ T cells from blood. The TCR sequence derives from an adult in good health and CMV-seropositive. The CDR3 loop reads CASSIGMRETQYF. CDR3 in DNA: TGTGCCAGCTCAATAGGTATGAGAGAGACCCAGTACTTC.